Each of the 18 T cell receptor beta chains below was sequenced from the same sample in a study of blood T cell repertoires in COVID-19. TCRdb's table, derived via immunoSEQ multiplex PCR, lists solely in-frame clones and lacks some. The repertoire holds over 200,000 clones, roughly 84% seen once, with 1.9% in the top ten. Sequencing was carried out using peripheral blood. Source of these receptors: a man aged 40-55 years with active or convalescent COVID-19.

This chain uses TRBV10-3 with TRBJ1-1, with 8 bases identical to TRBD1. The junction had 8 bases not matched to a gene; V was cut back by 2 bases and J by 6 bases. This CDR3 has 15 amino acids. Looked up from germline, CDR1 is ENHRY and CDR2 is SYGVKD. Written as DNA, the CDR3 is TGTGCCATCAGTGAGCCAGGACAGGGAGGCGCTGAAGCTTTCTTT. This translates into CAISEPGQGGAEAFF.

Only a few counts were recorded for this clone. V and J are TRBV5-4 and TRBJ2-7, with a tentative D call TRBD2 (6 bases). Trimming cost V 3 bases and J 6 bases, with 19 bases left between them. The CDR3 consists of 15 residues. Per the germline V gene, CDR1 is SGHNT and CDR2 is YYREEE (reference sequence). CDR3 residues: CASSSAGPPGVEQYF. The CDR3 DNA reads as TGTGCCAGCAGCTCCGCGGGACCTCCCGGGGTCGAGCAGTACTTC. The full variable domain, with the rest looked up from reference TRBV5-4 and TRBJ2-7, is ETGVTQSPTHLIKTRGQQVTLRCSSQSGHNTVSWYQQALGQGPQFIFQYYREEENGRGNFPPRFSGLQFPNYSSELNVNALELDDSALYLCASSSAGPPGVEQYFGPGTRLTVT.

This clone was detected once. The chain is built from TRBV3-1 (or the pseudogene TRBV3-2) and TRBJ1-1; D unresolved. The CDR3 is 15 amino acids. Trimming cost V 4 bases and J 5 bases, with 17 bases left between them. The germline gives CDR1 LGHDT, CDR2 YNNKEL (reference sequence). CDR3 DNA sequence: TGTGCCAGCAGCCGTCCGGGAGTGCTTCGGACTGAAGCTTTCTTT. Translating it yields CASSRPGVLRTEAFF.

The chain is built from TRBV20-1 and TRBJ2-1; 7 nucleotides match TRBD1. The CDR3 is 16 amino acids. Germline V gene sequence: CDR1 DFQATT, CDR2 SNEGSKA (reference sequence). V lost 3 bases, J lost 3 bases, and 11 bases stayed unmatched. CDR3 in amino acids: CSASEDRKPLYNEQFF. CDR3 DNA: TGCAGTGCTAGTGAGGACAGGAAACCCCTCTACAATGAGCAGTTCTTC.

The CDR3 sequence is CASSQVGPALGANVLTF. CDR3 DNA sequence: TGCGCCAGCAGCCAAGTGGGGCCAGCGTTAGGGGCCAACGTCCTGACTTTC. The V and J genes are TRBV4-1 and TRBJ2-6; D might be TRBD1 (5 bases). Germline CDR1 MGHRA, CDR2 YSYEKL. Trimming took off 1 base at V and 4 bases at J, with 14 bases between the two ends. The CDR3 is 17 residues long.

The gene calls are TRBV7-2 and TRBJ1-1, with TRBD1 identical over 10 bases. The CDR3 is made up of 14 amino acids. Germline loops: CDR1 SGHTA, CDR2 FQGNSA. V lost 3 bases to trimming and J lost 5 bases; unmatched junction nucleotides: 3. CDR3 bases: TGTGCCAGCAGCTTTGGACAGGGGGTAACTGAAGCTTTCTTT. Its translation: CASSFGQGVTEAFF.

The count of this clone is one. Other DNA sequences in this specimen translate into the identical CDR3. The genes are TRBV5-4 and TRBJ2-7, with D unclear. With 0 bases removed from V and 3 bases from J, the gap between germline ends came to 7 bases. CDR1 is SGHNT and CDR2 is YYREEE in the germline V gene (reference sequence). The CDR3 contains 13 residues. CDR3 protein: CASSLGLGYEQYF. CDR3 in DNA: TGTGCCAGCAGCTTGGGACTGGGCTACGAGCAGTACTTC.

This clone was recorded once. V usage is TRBV6-5 and J usage is TRBJ1-5; TRBD1 matches at 10 bases. Germline CDR1 MNHEY, CDR2 SVGAGI. With V trimmed by 5 bases and J by 7 bases, 8 bases remained unmatched. The CDR3 runs to 15 residues. The CDR3 protein is CASSPRDRGSQPQHF. For the CDR3, the DNA is TGTGCCAGCAGTCCTCGGGACAGGGGATCCCAGCCCCAGCATTTT.

CDR3 DNA: TGTGCCAGCAGGTGGACAGCGAGGAACACTGAAGCTTTCTTT. This sequence encodes CASRWTARNTEAFF. This chain connects TRBV28 to TRBJ1-1; TRBD1 is a possible D gene (6 bases). The germline V gene encodes CDR1 MDHEN and CDR2 SYDVKM. This CDR3 is 14 amino acids long. V lost 6 bases and J 1 base, leaving 12 bases between the germline ends.

The chain is built from TRBV13 and TRBJ2-7; D is possibly TRBD2 (7 bases). This CDR3 is built from 14 residues. V lost 5 bases, J lost 6 bases, and 17 bases lay in between. Germline values: CDR1 PRHDT, CDR2 FYEKMQ (reference sequence). The CDR3 reads CASSLGGGRTEQYF. The CDR3 nucleotides read TGTGCCAGCAGCCTGGGAGGGGGGCGGACCGAGCAGTACTTC.

To note about this clone: Other DNA sequences from this sample encode an identical CDR3 as well. This sequence joins TRBV18 and TRBJ1-1, with D possibly TRBD1 on 6 matching bases. In germline, CDR1 is KGHSH, CDR2 LQKENI. V was shortened by 6 bases and J by 1 base, with 12 bases between the two germline ends. The CDR3 loop spans 14 amino acids. DNA for the CDR3: TGTGCCAGCTCGCCGGACAGAAAGAACACTGAAGCTTTCTTT. It is translated as CASSPDRKNTEAFF.

This chain uses TRBV19 with TRBJ2-7, with D hard to call. Trimming left V 5 bases short and J 3 bases short, with 17 bases between. CDR3 length: 15 amino acids. CDR1 LNHDA and CDR2 SQIVND come from the germline V gene (reference sequence). CDR3: CASSPFPTVHYEQYF. CDR3 bases: TGTGCCAGTAGTCCCTTCCCAACAGTTCACTACGAGCAGTACTTC.

The chain joins TRBV28 to TRBJ2-5; 7 positions match TRBD1. This CDR3 comprises 16 residues. V lost 5 bases to trimming and J lost 5 bases; unmatched junction nucleotides: 14. Germline V CDR1 and CDR2: MDHEN, SYDVKM. CDR3: CASSPATGYNGETQYF. DNA for the CDR3: TGTGCCAGCAGTCCCGCGACAGGGTACAACGGGGAGACCCAGTACTTC. The full variable domain, rest sourced from reference TRBV28 and TRBJ2-5, is DVKVTQSSRYLVKRTGEKVFLECVQDMDHENMFWYRQDPGLGLRLIYFSYDVKMKEKGDIPEGYSVSREKKERFSLILESASTNQTSMYLCASSPATGYNGETQYFGPGTRLLVL.

The chain has TRBV4-1 and TRBJ1-1; D possibly corresponds to TRBD1 (5 bases). The CDR3 contains 14 residues. Between the trimmed V and J ends, which lost 1 base and 6 bases, there was a span of 12 bases. The germline CDR1 and CDR2 sequences are MGHRA and YSYEKL. The DNA of the CDR3 is TGCGCCAGCAGCCAAGGACAGTGGGCCGCTGAAGCTTTCTTT. Amino acid sequence: CASSQGQWAAEAFF.

The rearrangement joins TRBV11-2 to TRBJ1-6; D unclear. V gave up 0 bases and J gave up 4 bases, with 7 bases separating them. Per germline, CDR1 SGHAT and CDR2 FQNNGV. The CDR3 sequence is 15 residues long. The CDR3 loop is CASSLDVEYNSPLHF. CDR3 in DNA: TGTGCCAGCAGCTTAGATGTGGAGTATAATTCACCCCTCCACTTT. The whole variable domain, filled in from reference TRBV11-2 and TRBJ1-6, reads EAGVAQSPRYKIIEKRQSVAFWCNPISGHATLYWYQQILGQGPKLLIQFQNNGVVDDSQLPKDRFSAERLKGVDSTLKIQPAKLEDSAVYLCASSLDVEYNSPLHFGNGTRLTVT.

V is TRBV29-1 and J is TRBJ1-1; D is unresolved. CDR1 and CDR2 (germline): SQVTM, ANQGSEA. Trimming shortened V by 5 bases and J by 3 bases, and 10 bases separated the two germline ends. The CDR3 runs to 12 residues. The CDR3 region is CSVPGWDTEAFF. The CDR3 DNA is TGCAGCGTTCCCGGGTGGGACACTGAAGCTTTCTTT.

The gene calls are TRBV30 and TRBJ1-1, with unresolved D. CDR1 and CDR2 (germline): GTSNPN, SVGIG (reference sequence). The CDR3 length is 14 residues. Trimming took 4 bases from V and 3 from J, leaving 15 bases between them. CDR3 sequence (DNA): TGTGCCTGGATAATGAGGGTGGTATACACTGAAGCTTTCTTT. Translation gives CAWIMRVVYTEAFF.

This chain uses TRBV19 with TRBJ1-4; 8 positions agree with TRBD1. V lost 5 bases and J lost 9; bases outside the gene matches: 5. Germline V gene lookup returns CDR1 LNHDA and CDR2 SQIVND (reference sequence). This CDR3 spans 13 amino acids. CDR3 DNA: TGTGCCAGTAGTCTCGGACAGGGCCAAAAACTGTTTTTT. Its translation is CASSLGQGQKLFF.